This is a list of T cell receptor beta chains from one sample in a study of blood T cell repertoires in COVID-19. Data came from immunoSEQ multiplex PCR; TCRdb stores just in-frame clones and leaves some out. The sample includes under 100,000 clones, around 90% of them seen just once. The material sequenced was peripheral blood. The receptor set was obtained from a woman aged 70-85 years with acute or convalescent COVID-19. CDR3s include the opening cysteine and the closing phenylalanine or tryptophan. D genes are given only for firm matches. Size tells how often a clone was seen (once, few, many) or the class of an expanded clone, and some rows leave it out.

d_call,v_call,clone_size,j_call,cdr3_aa,cdr3_nt
TRBD1,TRBV18,NA,TRBJ2-5,CASSPQTGARETQYF,TGTGCCAGCTCACCACAAACAGGGGCTCGGGAGACCCAGTACTTC
NA,TRBV6-1,NA,TRBJ2-7,CASREGAGAYEQYF,TGTGCCAGCAGGGAAGGTGCAGGGGCCTACGAGCAGTACTTC
NA,TRBV5-1,NA,TRBJ2-1,CASSLGSEQFF,TGCGCCAGCAGCTTGGGTAGTGAGCAGTTCTTC
NA,TRBV11-2,once,TRBJ2-1,CASSLVPGSREQFF,TGTGCCAGCAGCTTGGTCCCGGGATCGCGGGAGCAGTTCTTC
TRBD2,TRBV5-8,NA,TRBJ2-7,CASSLGGGPYEQYF,TGTGCCAGCAGCTTGGGGGGAGGGCCATACGAGCAGTACTTC
NA,TRBV12-3/TRBV12-4,medium-sized,TRBJ2-7,CASSSGAEQYF,TGTGCCAGCAGTTCAGGGGCCGAGCAGTACTTC
NA,TRBV5-1,NA,TRBJ2-1,CASSLDGQSYNEQFF,TGCGCCAGCAGCTTGGACGGACAGTCCTACAATGAGCAGTTCTTC
TRBD1,TRBV5-1,NA,TRBJ1-5,CASSLGTGGNNQPQHF,TGCGCCAGCAGCTTGGGTACAGGGGGCAATAATCAGCCCCAGCATTTT
TRBD2,TRBV11-2,NA,TRBJ2-3,CASSADRGGPLVTQYF,TGTGCCAGCAGCGCAGACCGGGGGGGACCATTAGTTACGCAGTATTTT
NA,TRBV6-5,NA,TRBJ2-3,CASRDRRGTDTQYF,TGTGCCAGCAGAGATAGGCGGGGCACAGATACGCAGTATTTT
NA,TRBV18,NA,TRBJ1-5,CASSLQGIGNQPQHF,TGTGCCAGCTCGCTGCAGGGTATTGGCAATCAGCCCCAGCATTTT
TRBD1,TRBV24-1,NA,TRBJ1-5,CATSDPDRGAFQPQHF,TGTGCCACCAGTGACCCTGACAGGGGCGCCTTTCAGCCCCAGCATTTT
TRBD2,TRBV29-1,once,TRBJ2-3,CSVELAGAFTDTQYF,TGCAGCGTTGAACTAGCGGGGGCCTTCACAGATACGCAGTATTTT